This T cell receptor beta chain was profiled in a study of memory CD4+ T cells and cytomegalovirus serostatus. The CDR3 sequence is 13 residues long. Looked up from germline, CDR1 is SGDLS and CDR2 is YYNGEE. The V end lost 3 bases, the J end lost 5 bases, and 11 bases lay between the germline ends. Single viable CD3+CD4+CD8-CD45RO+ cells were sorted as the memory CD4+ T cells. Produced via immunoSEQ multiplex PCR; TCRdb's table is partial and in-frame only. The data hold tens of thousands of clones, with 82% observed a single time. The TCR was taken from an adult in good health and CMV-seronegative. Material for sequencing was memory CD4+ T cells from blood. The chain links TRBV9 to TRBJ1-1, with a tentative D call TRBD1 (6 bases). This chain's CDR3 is CASSETGITEAFF. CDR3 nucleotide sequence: TGTGCCAGCAGCGAAACAGGGATTACTGAAGCTTTCTTT. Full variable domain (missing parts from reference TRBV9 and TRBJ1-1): DSGVTQTPKHLITATGQRVTLRCSPRSGDLSVYWYQQSLDQGLQFLIQYYNGEERAKGNILERFSAQQFPDLHSELNLSSLELGDSALYFCASSETGITEAFFGQGTRLTVV.